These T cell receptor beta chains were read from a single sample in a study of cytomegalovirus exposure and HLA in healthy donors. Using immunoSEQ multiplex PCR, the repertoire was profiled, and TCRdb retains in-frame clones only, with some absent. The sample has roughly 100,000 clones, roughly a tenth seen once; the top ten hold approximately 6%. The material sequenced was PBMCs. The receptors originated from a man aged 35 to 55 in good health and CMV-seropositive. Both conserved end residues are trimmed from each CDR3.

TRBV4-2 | ASSQDLAGGRQKETQY
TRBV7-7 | ASSQGLNQPQH
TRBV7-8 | ASSPGLAGPSYEQY
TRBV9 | ASSVLTSGAYNEQF
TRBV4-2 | ASSATSGRAFDTQY
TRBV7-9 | ASSLVQAPYNEQF
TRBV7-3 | ASSLGKSQGEQF
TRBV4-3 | ASSHFQGASYEQY
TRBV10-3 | AISDPSERGHGYT
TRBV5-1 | ASSLGTGGGYEQY
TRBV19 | ASSISPGGNTEAF
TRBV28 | ASSFFLLAAQETQY
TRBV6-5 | ASSFITGTSGPQY
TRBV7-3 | ASSLGLDRLNEQF
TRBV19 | ASSIARDYSNQPQH
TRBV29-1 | SVESRLANYGYT
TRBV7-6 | ASSLDRHTEAF
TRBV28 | ASSPPTGDHT
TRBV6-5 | ASSYVRANEKLF
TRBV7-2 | ASSLGGTSGTDTQY
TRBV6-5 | ASSLGTGSTDTQY
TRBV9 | ASSVLLAGGGTGELF
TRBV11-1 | ASSLGAGEPQH